Following are 18 T cell receptor beta chains from one sample sequenced in a study of shared clonotypes between healthy human individuals. Sequenced by immunoSEQ multiplex PCR; TCRdb stores in-frame clones only, minus some. The sample carries 2,500,000 or so clones, roughly 93% recorded once. The source material was naive CD4+ T cells from PBMCs. Subset given: CD45RA+ positively selected. These receptor sequences come from a man between 18 and 35 years old in good health. Some clones in this sample may be carry-over from other donors' samples.

This chain uses TRBV7-2 with TRBJ2-2, with TRBD1 as a possible D gene (6 bases). This CDR3 comprises 15 residues. V was cut by 7 bases and J by 4 bases, with 16 bases left in between. CDR1 and CDR2 (germline): SGHTA, FQGNSA. CDR3 coding DNA: TGTGCCAGCACCCTAAACAGGGAGAGCACCGGGGAGCTGTTTTTT. Translating it yields CASTLNRESTGELFF.

For this clone: This specimen includes other DNA sequences encoding the same CDR3. The gene calls are TRBV6-6 and TRBJ2-1; 8 bases are shared with TRBD2. The trim removed 0 bases at V and 4 bases at J, leaving 2 bases unmatched. Germline CDR1 and CDR2: MNHNY and SVGAGI (reference sequence). The CDR3 runs to 15 residues. CDR3 loop: CASSYSTSGYNEQFF. DNA for the CDR3: TGTGCCAGCAGTTACTCTACTAGCGGATACAATGAGCAGTTCTTC.

J is TRBJ1-1 and V is TRBV5-4, with 7 bases fitting TRBD1. The V and J ends lost 1 base and 4 bases, in that order; junction bases with no gene match: 7. This CDR3 has 15 amino acids. Germline CDR1 SGHNT, CDR2 YYREEE (reference sequence). The CDR3 DNA reads TGTGCCAGCAGCTTGAATAGGGGGCGCTCCACTGAAGCTTTCTTT. This sequence encodes CASSLNRGRSTEAFF.

V usage is TRBV5-4 and J usage is TRBJ2-1, with 7 nucleotides matching TRBD2. Germline lookup yields CDR1 SGHNT and CDR2 YYREEE (reference sequence). J gave up 10 bases and V 0 bases, and 10 bases lay outside the gene matches. The CDR3 totals 15 residues. The CDR3 protein is CASSLAGLVGREQFF. The CDR3 nucleotides read TGTGCCAGCAGCTTGGCTGGACTAGTCGGTCGGGAGCAGTTCTTC.

To note about this clone: The sample contains more than one DNA sequence encoding this CDR3. The chain uses TRBV28 and TRBJ1-2, with 8 positions matching TRBD1. Germline loops: CDR1 MDHEN, CDR2 SYDVKM. Germline trimming cut 5 bases from V and 8 bases from J; bases unmatched to any gene: 7. The CDR3 runs to 13 residues. CDR3 sequence: CASSLTGVGGYTF. The CDR3 nucleotides read TGTGCCAGCAGTCTGACAGGGGTCGGCGGCTACACCTTC.

The CDR3: CASSLAGRNEQYF. CDR3 nucleotides: TGCGCCAGCAGCTTGGCAGGAAGGAACGAGCAGTACTTC. The genes are TRBV5-1 and TRBJ2-7; D gene ambiguous. The CDR3 length is 13 residues. CDR1 and CDR2 (germline): SGHRS, YFSETQ. V was trimmed by 0 bases and J by 5 bases, leaving 9 bases between them.

DNA for the CDR3: TGTGCCAGCAGCCAAGCGACAGGGGGCTATGGCTACACCTTC. Translating gives CASSQATGGYGYTF. The chain uses TRBV4-2 and TRBJ1-2; 9 bases agree with TRBD1. Trimming removed 1 base from V and 4 bases from J; junction bases left unmatched: 1. This CDR3 contains 14 residues. Germline CDR1 reads LGHNA; CDR2 reads YNFKEQ.

This clone appeared once. The chain carries TRBV5-1 and TRBJ2-3; 13 bases match TRBD2. The CDR3 is made up of 17 amino acids. CDR1 is SGHRS and CDR2 is YFSETQ in the germline V gene. V trimming: 4 bases; J trimming: 4 bases; junction bases outside the gene matches: 9. This CDR3 is CASSLRTSGSDPDTQYF. The DNA for the CDR3 is TGCGCCAGCAGCCTTAGGACTAGCGGGAGTGATCCAGATACGCAGTATTTT.

In regard to this clone: The same CDR3 arises from other DNA sequences in this sample as well. This chain joins TRBV7-2 and TRBJ1-5; possible D gene TRBD1, 5 bases. CDR3 length: 13 amino acids. Germline-derived CDR1 and CDR2 are SGHTA and FQGNSA. V lost 4 bases to trimming and J lost 4 bases, with 8 bases between them. The CDR3 loop is CASSWGGNQPQHF. CDR3 nucleotide sequence: TGTGCCAGCAGCTGGGGGGGGAATCAGCCCCAGCATTTT.

The rearrangement joins TRBV28 to TRBJ2-1, with a possible D match to TRBD2 (6 bases). Trimming took 11 bases from V and 4 from J, leaving 18 bases between them. This CDR3 region has 14 residues. Germline CDR1 reads MDHEN; CDR2 reads SYDVKM. The CDR3 protein is CASRGSGGYNEQFF. CDR3 sequence (DNA): TGTGCCTCGAGAGGTAGCGGAGGGTACAATGAGCAGTTCTTC.

The chain is built from TRBV28 and TRBJ2-3, with 9 bases matching TRBD2. CDR1 and CDR2 from the germline V gene are MDHEN and SYDVKM. Germline trimming cut 0 bases from V and 4 bases from J; bases unmatched to any gene: 2. The CDR3 has 15 amino acids. CDR3: CASSLWAGGSDTQYF. The CDR3 DNA reads TGTGCCAGCAGTTTATGGGCGGGAGGGTCAGATACGCAGTATTTT.

The rearrangement links TRBV10-3 to TRBJ2-4; tentative D call: TRBD2 (6 bases). The CDR3 runs 15 residues. Trimming shortened V by 10 bases and J by 0 bases, and 16 bases separated the two germline ends. Looked up from germline, CDR1 is ENHRY and CDR2 is SYGVKD. In DNA form, the CDR3 reads TGTGCCACGGGTTTTGAGGGACTAGCCAAAAACATTCAGTACTTC. Residues: CATGFEGLAKNIQYF.

Comment on this clone: The identical CDR3 is also encoded by other nucleotide sequences in the sample. The V and J genes are TRBV18 and TRBJ1-5; D might be TRBD1 (5 bases). The CDR3 totals 14 residues. Germline V gives CDR1 KGHSH, CDR2 LQKENI. V lost 3 bases and J 5 bases, leaving 11 bases between the germline ends. CDR3 amino acids: CASSPGGADQPQHF. CDR3 nucleotides: TGTGCCAGCTCACCCGGCGGGGCCGATCAGCCCCAGCATTTT.

V is TRBV27 and J is TRBJ2-3; 8 bases map to TRBD2. The ends lost 5 bases at V and 9 bases at J; junction bases unmatched: 7. Looked up from germline, CDR1 is MNHEY and CDR2 is SMNVEV (reference sequence). The CDR3 is 13 residues long. The CDR3 loop is CASSPGTSGTQYF. In DNA, the CDR3 is TGTGCCAGCAGTCCCGGAACTAGCGGCACGCAGTATTTT.

CDR3 sequence: CAWTTGQATNEKLFF. The CDR3 nucleotides read TGTGCCTGGACGACGGGACAGGCAACTAATGAAAAACTGTTTTTT. This chain joins TRBV30 and TRBJ1-4; 8 bases line up with TRBD1. V lost 4 bases, J lost 0 bases, and 4 bases stayed unmatched. CDR1 is GTSNPN, CDR2 SVGIG, per germline (reference sequence). The CDR3 length is 15 residues.

The chain has TRBV30 and TRBJ1-6, with D unclear. The CDR3 spans 16 residues. Trimming removed 0 bases at V and 0 bases at J, with 9 bases between. Germline loops: CDR1 GTSNPN, CDR2 SVGIG (reference sequence). DNA for the CDR3: TGTGCCTGGAGTGTACAAGGGAGCTCCTATAATTCACCCCTCCACTTT. Translated: CAWSVQGSSYNSPLHF. Complete variable domain (other parts from reference TRBV30 and TRBJ1-6): SQTIHQWPATLVQPVGSPLSLECTVEGTSNPNLYWYRQAAGRGLQLLFYSVGIGQISSEVPQNLSASRPQDRQFILSSKKLLLSDSGFYLCAWSVQGSSYNSPLHFGNGTRLTVT.

The gene calls are TRBV14 and TRBJ2-3, with D unclear. The length of the CDR3 is 13 residues. The V gene lost 0 bases and the J gene lost 8 bases, with 9 bases spanning the gap. The germline V gene encodes CDR1 SGHDN and CDR2 FVKESK. The CDR3 region is CASSQDQPTTQYF. CDR3 in DNA: TGTGCCAGCAGCCAAGATCAACCGACTACGCAGTATTTT.

The gene calls are TRBV5-4 and TRBJ2-6; perhaps D is TRBD1 or TRBD2 (6 bases each). Trimming stripped 2 bases from V and 3 bases from J, with 9 bases between. CDR1 is SGHNT, CDR2 YYREEE, per germline (reference sequence). This CDR3 spans 15 amino acids. This CDR3 is CASSFGGFGANVLTF. The CDR3 bases are TGTGCCAGCAGCTTCGGGGGCTTTGGGGCCAACGTCCTGACTTTC.